A single sample gave rise to the 30 T cell receptor beta chains below, sequenced in a study of blood T cell repertoires in COVID-19. Profiling relied on immunoSEQ multiplex PCR, and the TCRdb table lists in-frame clones only, not all of them. This table has around 80,000 clones, 83% appearing once. Sequencing was done on a sample of peripheral blood. The source is an elderly woman with acute or convalescent COVID-19.

The V gene is TRBV5-1, the J gene TRBJ2-7, with 9 bases matching TRBD1. Germline lookup yields CDR1 SGHRS and CDR2 YFSETQ. CDR3 size: 15 residues. Germline trimming cut 3 bases from V and 0 bases from J; bases unmatched to any gene: 4. The CDR3 loop reads CASSYQTGGSYEQYF. The CDR3 nucleotides are TGCGCCAGCAGCTATCAGACAGGGGGCTCCTACGAGCAGTACTTC.

The V gene is TRBV24-1, the J gene TRBJ1-1; the match to TRBD1 covers 9 bases. Per the germline V gene, CDR1 is KGHDR and CDR2 is SFDVKD. CDR3 length equals 17 residues. Trimming at V came to 3 bases and at J to 7 bases, leaving 14 bases not matched to a gene. The CDR3 DNA sequence: TGTGCCACCAGTGATCACCCGGCAGGACAGGGGATCGGTGAAGCTTTCTTT. As protein: CATSDHPAGQGIGEAFF.

This clone was recorded once. The V gene is TRBV6-5, the J gene TRBJ2-3; 9 nucleotides agree with TRBD2. In germline, CDR1 is MNHEY, CDR2 SVGAGI. Losses at the gene ends were 8 bases for V and 1 base for J; bases not matched to a gene: 7. The CDR3 is 15 amino acids. As DNA, the CDR3 is TGTGCCAGCCGCGGCGGGGGGGCCCGCACAGATACGCAGTATTTT. The encoded protein is CASRGGGARTDTQYF.

V usage is TRBV5-1 and J usage is TRBJ2-7, with 8 positions matching TRBD2. The CDR3 runs to 17 residues. V was clipped by 3 bases and J by 0 bases; unmatched bases: 11. Germline V lookup: CDR1 SGHRS, CDR2 YFSETQ. DNA for the CDR3: TGCGCCAGCAGCTGGGCTCAACTAGCGGCTGGCTCCTACGAGCAGTACTTC. This sequence encodes CASSWAQLAAGSYEQYF.

The chain recombines TRBV7-2 with TRBJ2-3; 7 bases align to TRBD2. Per the germline V gene, CDR1 is SGHTA and CDR2 is FQGNSA. The CDR3 length is 16 residues. V trimming: 1 base; J trimming: 7 bases; junction bases outside the gene matches: 11. The DNA for the CDR3 is TGTGCCAGCAGCTTAGTTGGCGGGAGTGGCGGGTATACGCAGTATTTT. Translating gives CASSLVGGSGGYTQYF.

The chain employs TRBV7-2 and TRBJ2-7; no firm D call. Germline values: CDR1 SGHTA, CDR2 FQGNSA. V lost 5 bases to trimming and J lost 0 bases, with 23 bases between them. This CDR3 has 18 residues. The CDR3 DNA sequence: TGTGCCAGCAGCAACCAACACACTACAAGCACCCTCTCCTACGAGCAGTACTTC. Amino acids: CASSNQHTTSTLSYEQYF.

The chain recombines TRBV29-1 with TRBJ1-2; D is unresolved. The V gene lost 4 bases and the J gene lost 3 bases, with 9 bases spanning the gap. Germline V gene lookup returns CDR1 SQVTM and CDR2 ANQGSEA. CDR3 size: 12 residues. The CDR3: CSVASQHYGYTF. CDR3 coding DNA: TGCAGCGTTGCGTCACAGCACTATGGCTACACCTTC.

The J gene is TRBJ1-5, the V gene TRBV19; tentatively, D is TRBD1 (6 bases). The CDR3 runs 15 residues. V was cut by 3 bases and J by 5 bases, with 14 bases left in between. Germline CDR1 is LNHDA and CDR2 is SQIVND (reference sequence). The CDR3 spells CASSMRLGGDQPQHF. In DNA form, the CDR3 reads TGTGCCAGTAGTATGCGGTTAGGGGGAGATCAGCCCCAGCATTTT.

The V call is TRBV2, the J call TRBJ1-1; D is ambiguous. Germline-derived CDR1 and CDR2 are SNHLY and FYNNEI. Between the trimmed V and J ends, which lost 7 bases and 3 bases, there was a span of 12 bases. CDR3 length: 13 residues. CDR3 nucleotides: TGTGCCAGCAAACGACTACCGGACACTGAAGCTTTCTTT. Amino acid sequence: CASKRLPDTEAFF.

The gene calls are TRBV27 and TRBJ2-7, with 9 positions matching TRBD1. V was clipped by 0 bases and J by 4 bases; unmatched bases: 7. Germline V gene data show CDR1 as MNHEY and CDR2 as SMNVEV (reference sequence). This CDR3 contains 16 residues. The CDR3 region is CASSLSHPGQGYEQYF. As DNA, the CDR3 is TGTGCCAGCAGTTTATCGCATCCGGGACAGGGTTACGAGCAGTACTTC.

The J gene is TRBJ1-4, the V gene TRBV6-5; D may be TRBD1 (6 bases). There are 15 residues in the CDR3. The V end was cut by 0 bases, the J end by 8 bases, with 13 bases between. Germline V lookup: CDR1 MNHEY, CDR2 SVGAGI. CDR3 nucleotides: TGTGCCAGCAGTTACTCCGGGACAATGGACGAAAAACTGTTTTTT. Its protein product is CASSYSGTMDEKLFF.

The gene calls are TRBV11-2 and TRBJ2-1, with no clear D. Germline CDR1 SGHAT, CDR2 FQNNGV. The CDR3 has 14 residues. Trimming took off 0 bases at V and 4 bases at J, with 7 bases between the two ends. CDR3: CASSLERVYNEQFF. The CDR3 nucleotides are TGTGCCAGCAGCTTAGAGCGCGTTTACAATGAGCAGTTCTTC.

The chain combines TRBV18 with TRBJ2-3; 7 nucleotides align to TRBD1. J gave up 2 bases and V 3 bases, and 5 bases lay outside the gene matches. The CDR3 is 15 amino acids. Germline values: CDR1 KGHSH, CDR2 LQKENI. The CDR3 loop reads CASSPGQITTDTQYF. The CDR3 region has the DNA TGTGCCAGCTCACCGGGACAGATAACCACAGATACGCAGTATTTT.

This rearrangement joins TRBV11-2 to TRBJ2-2, with D possibly being TRBD2 (5 bases). From germline, CDR1 is SGHAT and CDR2 FQNNGV. Trimming cost V 3 bases and J 6 bases, with 8 bases left between them. The CDR3 has 13 amino acids. CDR3 loop: CASSFMRAGELFF. The DNA of the CDR3 is TGTGCCAGCAGCTTCATGAGGGCCGGGGAGCTGTTTTTT.

This clone was picked up one time. The V call is TRBV5-7, the J call TRBJ2-7, with 9 bases aligning to TRBD2. TRBV5-7 is placed among ORFs of uncertain function. The CDR3 spans 16 residues. The trim removed 4 bases at V and 3 bases at J, leaving 11 bases unmatched. The CDR3 coding sequence is TGTGCCAGCAGCAGTCGACTGACTAGCGGTGGCTACGAGCAGTACTTC. Amino acid sequence: CASSSRLTSGGYEQYF.

The rearrangement links TRBV19 to TRBJ1-2; D remains ambiguous. CDR1 is LNHDA and CDR2 is SQIVND in the germline V gene (reference sequence). The V gene lost 5 bases and the J gene lost 5 bases, with 15 bases spanning the gap. CDR3 size: 14 residues. The CDR3 loop is CASSPPGVAYGYTF. CDR3 coding DNA: TGTGCCAGTAGTCCCCCGGGAGTTGCTTATGGCTACACCTTC.

A few counts support this clone. The chain recombines TRBV28 with TRBJ1-1; 8 positions match TRBD1. CDR3 length equals 14 residues. The germline V gene encodes CDR1 MDHEN and CDR2 SYDVKM. With 6 bases clipped from V and 1 base from J, the junction kept 4 bases outside the gene matches. Written as DNA, the CDR3 is TGTGCCAGCAGCATAGGACAGGGGAACACTGAAGCTTTCTTT. Translated: CASSIGQGNTEAFF.

V and J are TRBV19 and TRBJ1-4; 7 positions match TRBD1. Per the germline V gene, CDR1 is LNHDA and CDR2 is SQIVND (reference sequence). V dropped 6 bases and J dropped 2; count of bases not matched to a gene: 6. The CDR3 is 15 amino acids. CDR3 DNA sequence: TGTGCCAGTAGCGAGACAGGGTCGACTAATGAAAAACTGTTTTTT. Its translation: CASSETGSTNEKLFF.

The chain combines TRBV19 with TRBJ1-5; TRBD1 matches at 7 bases. V shed 4 bases and J 7 bases; nucleotides not matched to a gene: 13. Germline V gives CDR1 LNHDA, CDR2 SQIVND (reference sequence). The CDR3 extends over 16 amino acids. This CDR3 reads CASSNRGQRGRQPQHF. CDR3 bases: TGTGCCAGTAGTAATAGGGGACAGCGGGGGAGGCAGCCCCAGCATTTT.

This rearrangement joins TRBV11-3 to TRBJ1-4; 9 nucleotides align to TRBD1. V trimming: 5 bases; J trimming: 14 bases; junction bases outside the gene matches: 9. Germline V gene data show CDR1 as SGHNT and CDR2 as YENEEA. The CDR3 has 13 amino acids. The DNA of the CDR3 is TGTGCCAGCAGCCCGGGACAGGGTCAGAGGCTGTTTTTT. It encodes CASSPGQGQRLFF.

The chain recombines TRBV6-5 with TRBJ2-2, with unresolved D. The CDR3 has 12 amino acids. Germline values: CDR1 MNHEY, CDR2 SVGAGI. V was clipped by 7 bases and J by 1 base, with 4 bases between them. DNA for the CDR3: TGTGCCAGCACGGTGAACACCGGGGAGCTGTTTTTT. This translates into CASTVNTGELFF.

The CDR3 region is CSVLPGLADNEQFF. The CDR3 DNA is TGCAGCGTGCTCCCGGGACTAGCGGACAATGAGCAGTTCTTC. The J gene is TRBJ2-1, the V gene TRBV29-1, with 11 bases identical to TRBD2. The length of the CDR3 is 14 residues. Germline CDR1 and CDR2: SQVTM and ANQGSEA. Losses at the gene ends were 6 bases for V and 5 bases for J; bases not matched to a gene: 6.

This clone was found a few times. This chain joins TRBV7-8 and TRBJ2-7, with TRBD2 as a possible D gene (5 bases). With 2 bases removed from V and 0 bases from J, the gap between germline ends came to 14 bases. The CDR3 length is 16 residues. CDR1 and CDR2 from the germline V gene are SGHVS and FQNEAQ. The CDR3 loop is CASSLKLDPPSYEQYF. Here the CDR3 DNA reads TGTGCCAGCAGCTTAAAACTAGACCCTCCCTCCTACGAGCAGTACTTC.

The V call is TRBV27, the J call TRBJ2-4; weak D call: TRBD1 (6 bases). V gave up 3 bases and J gave up 8 bases, with 11 bases separating them. Germline V gives CDR1 MNHEY, CDR2 SMNVEV (reference sequence). The CDR3 extends over 13 amino acids. CDR3 sequence: CASSFNRDHIQYF. DNA of the CDR3: TGTGCCAGCAGTTTTAACAGGGACCACATTCAGTACTTC.

The chain recombines TRBV5-4 with TRBJ2-1; 7 nucleotides match TRBD1. The CDR3 totals 13 residues. The trim removed 4 bases at V and 10 bases at J, leaving 8 bases unmatched. Germline CDR1 reads SGHNT; CDR2 reads YYREEE (reference sequence). The CDR3 loop is CASSSRQGDEQFF. Here the CDR3 DNA reads TGTGCCAGCAGCAGCCGACAGGGAGACGAGCAGTTCTTC.

The genes are TRBV5-4 and TRBJ2-1, with D possibly TRBD2 on 6 matching bases. This CDR3 has 15 amino acids. Looked up from germline, CDR1 is SGHNT and CDR2 is YYREEE (reference sequence). V lost 5 bases and J 4 bases, leaving 16 bases between the germline ends. CDR3: CASRVDGSPYNEQFF. The CDR3 nucleotides read TGTGCCAGCAGAGTTGACGGGAGTCCTTACAATGAGCAGTTCTTC.

The J gene is TRBJ2-3, the V gene TRBV7-9; 7 positions match TRBD2. The CDR3 is 11 amino acids. Germline trimming cut 8 bases from V and 6 bases from J; bases unmatched to any gene: 2. CDR1 is SEHNR and CDR2 is FQNEAQ in the germline V gene (reference sequence). The CDR3 DNA follows: TGTGCCAGCGCCGGGGGGGATACGCAGTATTTT. Protein: CASAGGDTQYF.

This chain links TRBV27 with TRBJ2-5, with 8 bases that match TRBD1. Trimming took 2 bases from V and 2 from J; bases not matched to a gene: 13. CDR1 and CDR2 from the germline V gene are MNHEY and SMNVEV (reference sequence). The CDR3 is 18 residues long. CDR3 protein: CASSLRPPLGQGQETQYF. For the CDR3, the DNA is TGTGCCAGCAGTTTACGGCCCCCTCTCGGACAGGGACAAGAGACCCAGTACTTC.

The gene calls are TRBV7-2 and TRBJ2-7; no reliable D call. The CDR3 sequence is 13 residues long. Trimming took 1 base from V and 1 from J, leaving 5 bases between them. Germline assignment: CDR1 SGHTA and CDR2 FQGNSA. CDR3 nucleotide sequence: TGTGCCAGCAGCTTAGTACAGTCCTACGAGCAGTACTTC. As protein: CASSLVQSYEQYF. Supplemented by reference TRBV7-2 and TRBJ2-7, the full variable domain reads GAGVSQSPSNKVTEKGKDVELRCDPISGHTALYWYRQSLGQGLEFLIYFQGNSAPDKSGLPSDRFSAERTGGSVSTLTIQRTQQEDSAVYLCASSLVQSYEQYFGPGTRLTVT.

The rearrangement links TRBV10-3 to TRBJ2-5, with a weak D call TRBD1 (5 bases). The germline V gene encodes CDR1 ENHRY and CDR2 SYGVKD. Trimming took off 10 bases at V and 2 bases at J, with 8 bases between the two ends. This CDR3 region has 11 residues. In nucleotides, the CDR3 is TGTGCCACCGGACAACAAGAGACCCAGTACTTC. Residues: CATGQQETQYF.